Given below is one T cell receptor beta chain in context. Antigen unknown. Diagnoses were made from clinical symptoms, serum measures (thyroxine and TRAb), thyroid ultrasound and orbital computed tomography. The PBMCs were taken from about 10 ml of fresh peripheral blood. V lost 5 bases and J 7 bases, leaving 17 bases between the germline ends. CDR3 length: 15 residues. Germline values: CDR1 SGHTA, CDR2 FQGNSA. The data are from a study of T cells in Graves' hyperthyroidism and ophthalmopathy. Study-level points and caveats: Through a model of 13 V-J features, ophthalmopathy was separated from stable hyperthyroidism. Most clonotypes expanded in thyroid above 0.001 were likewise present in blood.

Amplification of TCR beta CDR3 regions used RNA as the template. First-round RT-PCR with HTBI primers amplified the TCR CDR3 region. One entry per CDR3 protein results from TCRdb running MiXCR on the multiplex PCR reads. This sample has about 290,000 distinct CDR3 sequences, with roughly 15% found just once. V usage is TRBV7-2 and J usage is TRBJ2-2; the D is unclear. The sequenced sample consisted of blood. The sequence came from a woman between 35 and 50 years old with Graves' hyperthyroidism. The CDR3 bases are TGTGCCAGCAGCCCCCTCACCAACTATGGCGGGGAGCTGTTTTTT. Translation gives CASSPLTNYGGELFF.